This T cell receptor (beta chain) derives from a study of breast tumors, draining lymph nodes, adjacent tissues. Study-level points and caveats: The lymph node origin of tumor T cells was framed as consistent with a hypothesis, not demonstrated.

TCRdb ran MiXCR on the multiplex PCR reads and lists one entry per CDR3 protein. This table holds about 19,000 distinct CDR3 sequences, roughly two fifths found once. In the case of this clonotype: The antigen is unknown.

V dropped 3 bases and J dropped 1 base, with 21 bases sitting between them. CDR3 length equals 19 residues. The sequencing sample was made of breast tumor tissue. This clonotype originated in a female donor with breast cancer. Some clones in this sample may be carry-over from other donors' samples. This sequence joins TRBV12-3 or TRBV12-4 and TRBJ2-2; TRBD1 is a possible D gene (6 bases). The CDR3 protein is CASSFWFRGSALNTGELFF. In DNA form, the CDR3 reads TGTGCCAGCAGTTTCTGGTTCAGGGGTAGCGCTTTGAACACCGGGGAGCTGTTTTTT.